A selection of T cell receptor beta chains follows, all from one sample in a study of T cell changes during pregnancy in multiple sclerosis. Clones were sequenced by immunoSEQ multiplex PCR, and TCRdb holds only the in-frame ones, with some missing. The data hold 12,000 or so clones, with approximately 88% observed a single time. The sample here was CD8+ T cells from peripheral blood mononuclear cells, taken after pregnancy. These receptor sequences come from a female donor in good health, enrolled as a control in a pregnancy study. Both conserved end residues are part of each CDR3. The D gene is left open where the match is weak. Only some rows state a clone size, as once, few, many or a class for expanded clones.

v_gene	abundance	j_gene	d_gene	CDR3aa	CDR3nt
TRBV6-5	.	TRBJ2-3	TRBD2	CASSWTSRDTQYF	TGTGCCAGCAGTTGGACTAGCCGGGATACGCAGTATTTT
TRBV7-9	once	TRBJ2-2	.	CASSLVPGSNTGELFF	TGTGCCAGCAGCTTAGTTCCTGGCTCAAACACCGGGGAGCTGTTTTTT
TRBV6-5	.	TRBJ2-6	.	CASSYTVADGANVLTF	TGTGCCAGCAGTTACACCGTAGCGGATGGGGCCAACGTCCTGACTTTC
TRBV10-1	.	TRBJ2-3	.	CAAEVSTGSTDTQYF	TGCGCCGCCGAGGTGAGTACAGGTAGCACAGATACGCAGTATTTT
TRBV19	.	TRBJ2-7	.	CASSMVVDTVDEQYF	TGTGCCAGTAGTATGGTAGTCGACACGGTGGACGAGCAGTACTTC
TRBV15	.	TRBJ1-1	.	CATSREPTLWPTNEAFF	TGTGCCACCAGCAGAGAACCGACACTTTGGCCGACCAATGAAGCTTTCTTT
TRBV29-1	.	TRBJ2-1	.	CSGGGGSSYNEQFF	TGCAGCGGAGGGGGGGGCAGCTCCTACAATGAGCAGTTCTTC
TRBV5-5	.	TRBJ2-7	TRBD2	CASSLDELAGSYYEQYF	TGTGCCAGCAGCTTGGATGAACTAGCGGGATCTTACTACGAGCAGTACTTC
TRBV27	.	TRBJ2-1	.	CASSFQRTHNEQFF	TGTGCCAGCAGTTTCCAGCGGACTCACAATGAGCAGTTCTTC
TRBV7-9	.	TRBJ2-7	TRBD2	CASSYSGVSSYEQYF	TGTGCCAGCAGTTATAGCGGGGTCAGCTCCTACGAGCAGTACTTC
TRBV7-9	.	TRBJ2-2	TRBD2	CASSLSAYLGLHTGELFF	TGTGCCAGCAGCTTATCGGCATACCTGGGACTACACACCGGGGAGCTGTTTTTT
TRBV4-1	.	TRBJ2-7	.	CASSQRDNSYEQYF	TGCGCCAGCAGCCAAAGGGACAACTCCTACGAGCAGTACTTC
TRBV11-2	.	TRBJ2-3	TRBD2	CASSARLADSTDTQYF	TGTGCCAGCAGCGCCCGACTAGCGGATAGCACAGATACGCAGTATTTT
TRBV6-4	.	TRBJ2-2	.	CASSETLDGSGELFF	TGTGCCAGCAGTGAGACGCTAGATGGTTCCGGGGAGCTGTTTTTT
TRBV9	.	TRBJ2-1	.	CASSQGLGLEYNEQFF	TGTGCCAGCAGCCAGGGGCTAGGTCTAGAATACAATGAGCAGTTCTTC
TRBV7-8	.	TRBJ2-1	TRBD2	CASSQISGRAANEQFF	TGTGCCAGCAGCCAGATTAGCGGGAGGGCCGCTAATGAGCAGTTCTTC
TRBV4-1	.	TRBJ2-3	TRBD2	CASSPTRTSGSTDTQYF	TGCGCCAGCAGCCCGACTAGGACTAGCGGTAGCACAGATACGCAGTATTTT
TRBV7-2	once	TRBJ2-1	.	CASSLARGNNEQFF	TGTGCCAGCAGCTTAGCTAGGGGGAACAATGAGCAGTTCTTC
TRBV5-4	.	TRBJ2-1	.	CASSTDLLSYNEQFF	TGTGCCAGCAGCACCGACTTACTATCCTACAATGAGCAGTTCTTC
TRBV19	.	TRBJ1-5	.	CASRERDFGNQPQHF	TGTGCCAGTAGAGAGCGGGATTTCGGAAATCAGCCCCAGCATTTT
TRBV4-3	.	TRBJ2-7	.	CASSPGRTASEQYF	TGCGCCAGCAGCCCCGGCAGGACAGCGTCCGAGCAGTACTTC
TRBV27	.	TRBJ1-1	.	CASRLIKNTEAFF	TGTGCCAGCAGATTAATAAAGAACACTGAAGCTTTCTTT
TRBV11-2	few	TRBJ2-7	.	CASSLDLGDGYEQYF	TGTGCCAGCAGCTTAGACCTCGGGGATGGCTACGAGCAGTACTTC
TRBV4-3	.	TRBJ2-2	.	CASSPYLQGFTGELFF	TGCGCCAGCAGCCCCTACCTCCAGGGGTTCACCGGGGAGCTGTTTTTT
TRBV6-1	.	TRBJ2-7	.	CASSDKWSSYEQYF	TGTGCCAGCAGTGATAAGTGGAGCTCCTACGAGCAGTACTTC
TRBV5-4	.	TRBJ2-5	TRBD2	CASSLEIESSGREETQYF	TGTGCCAGCAGCTTGGAGATCGAGTCTAGCGGGAGAGAAGAGACCCAGTACTTC
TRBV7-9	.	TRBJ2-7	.	CASSLTRVQVGEQYF	TGTGCCAGCAGCCTCACCAGGGTTCAGGTAGGGGAGCAGTACTTC
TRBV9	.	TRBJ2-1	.	CASSATNREASEQFF	TGTGCCAGCAGCGCTACTAACAGGGAAGCGAGTGAGCAGTTCTTC
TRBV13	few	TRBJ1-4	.	CASSLGAGTNEKLFF	TGTGCCAGCAGCTTAGGCGCGGGAACTAATGAAAAACTGTTTTTT
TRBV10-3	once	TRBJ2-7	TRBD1	CAISPLGIRGLLYEQYF	TGTGCCATCAGCCCTTTAGGAATTAGGGGGCTCCTCTACGAGCAGTACTTC
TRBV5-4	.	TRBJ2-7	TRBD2	CASSPGTSGTYEQYF	TGTGCCAGCAGCCCCGGGACTAGCGGGACCTACGAGCAGTACTTC
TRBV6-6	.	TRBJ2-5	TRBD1	CASSHPDRAETQYF	TGTGCCAGCAGCCACCCGGACAGGGCCGAGACCCAGTACTTC
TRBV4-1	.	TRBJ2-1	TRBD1	CASSQDTGGFEQFF	TGCGCCAGCAGCCAAGATACAGGGGGCTTTGAGCAGTTCTTC